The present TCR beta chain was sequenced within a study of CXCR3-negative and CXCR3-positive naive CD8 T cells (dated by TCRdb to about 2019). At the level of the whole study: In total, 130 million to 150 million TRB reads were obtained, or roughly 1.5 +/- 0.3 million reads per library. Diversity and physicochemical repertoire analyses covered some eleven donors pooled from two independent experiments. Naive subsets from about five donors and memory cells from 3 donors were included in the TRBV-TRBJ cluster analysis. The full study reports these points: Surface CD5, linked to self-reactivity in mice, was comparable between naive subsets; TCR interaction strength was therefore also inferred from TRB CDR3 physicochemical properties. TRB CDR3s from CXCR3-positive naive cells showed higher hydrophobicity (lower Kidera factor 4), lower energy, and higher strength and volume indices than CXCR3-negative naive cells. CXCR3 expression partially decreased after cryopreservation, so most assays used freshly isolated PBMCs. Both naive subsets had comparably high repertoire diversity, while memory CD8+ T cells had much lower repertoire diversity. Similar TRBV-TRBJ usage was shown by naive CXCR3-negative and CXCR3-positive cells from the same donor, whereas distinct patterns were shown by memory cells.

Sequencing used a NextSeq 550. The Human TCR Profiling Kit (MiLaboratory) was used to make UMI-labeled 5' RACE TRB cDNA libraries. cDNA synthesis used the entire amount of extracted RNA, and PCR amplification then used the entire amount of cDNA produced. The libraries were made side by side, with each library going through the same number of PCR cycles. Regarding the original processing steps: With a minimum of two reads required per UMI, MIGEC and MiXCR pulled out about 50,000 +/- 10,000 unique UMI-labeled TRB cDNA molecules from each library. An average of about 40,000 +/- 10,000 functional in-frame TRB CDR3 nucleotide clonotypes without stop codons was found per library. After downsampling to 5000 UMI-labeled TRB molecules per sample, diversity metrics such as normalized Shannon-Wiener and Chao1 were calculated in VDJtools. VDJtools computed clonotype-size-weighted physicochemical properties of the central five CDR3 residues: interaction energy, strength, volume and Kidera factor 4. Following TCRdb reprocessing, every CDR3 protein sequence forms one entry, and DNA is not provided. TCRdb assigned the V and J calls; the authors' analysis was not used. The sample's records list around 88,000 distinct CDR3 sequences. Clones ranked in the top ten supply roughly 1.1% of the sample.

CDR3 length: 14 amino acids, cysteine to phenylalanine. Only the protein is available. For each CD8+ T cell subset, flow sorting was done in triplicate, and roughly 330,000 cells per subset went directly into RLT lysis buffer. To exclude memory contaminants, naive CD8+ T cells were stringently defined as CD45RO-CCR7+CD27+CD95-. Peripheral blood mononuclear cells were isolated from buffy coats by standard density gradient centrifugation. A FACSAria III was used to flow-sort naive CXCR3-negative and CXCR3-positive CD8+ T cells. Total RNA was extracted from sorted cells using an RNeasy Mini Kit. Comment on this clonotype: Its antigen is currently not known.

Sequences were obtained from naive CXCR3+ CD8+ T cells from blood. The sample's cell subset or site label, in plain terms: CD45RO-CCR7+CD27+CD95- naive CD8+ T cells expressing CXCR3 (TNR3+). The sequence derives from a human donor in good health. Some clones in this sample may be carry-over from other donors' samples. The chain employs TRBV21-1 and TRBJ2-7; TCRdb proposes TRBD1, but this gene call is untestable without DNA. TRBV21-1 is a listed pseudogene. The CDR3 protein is CASSNSDRGDEQYF.